A single sample gave rise to the 17 T cell receptor beta chains below, sequenced in a study of blood T cell repertoires in COVID-19. Here immunoSEQ multiplex PCR was the method, and the copy in TCRdb shows in-frame clones only, minus some. The top ten clones hold about 2.1% of a sample with some 240,000 clones, 90% of them seen once. Sequencing used peripheral blood. These receptors were collected from a woman aged 55-75 years with COVID-19, enrolled during active disease.

The rearrangement links TRBV5-1 to TRBJ2-6; D is perhaps TRBD2 (5 bases). Germline V gene sequence: CDR1 SGHRS, CDR2 YFSETQ. The V and J ends lost 1 base and 2 bases respectively, with 13 bases between them. The length of the CDR3 is 17 residues. The CDR3, as DNA: TGCGCCAGCAGCTTGACTTACGAGGGTACTGGGGCCAACGTCCTGACTTTC. Translation: CASSLTYEGTGANVLTF.

The rearrangement joins TRBV7-8 to TRBJ1-4, with unresolved D. Germline CDR1 SGHVS, CDR2 FQNEAQ. This CDR3 is 16 amino acids long. V lost 5 bases to trimming and J lost 0 bases, with 13 bases between them. CDR3 residues: CASSPRRGATNEKLFF. CDR3 DNA sequence: TGTGCCAGCAGCCCCAGACGGGGTGCAACTAATGAAAAACTGTTTTTT.

The chain employs TRBV12-5 and TRBJ2-4; weak D call: TRBD2 (6 bases). Per the germline V gene, CDR1 is LGHNT and CDR2 is FRNRAP. The CDR3 has 19 residues. Trimming took 0 bases from V and 1 from J, leaving 19 bases between them. The CDR3 sequence: CASGLVHLIGGTAKNIQYF. CDR3 nucleotides: TGTGCTAGTGGTTTGGTACACCTCATCGGAGGGACCGCCAAAAACATTCAGTACTTC.

J is TRBJ1-2 and V is TRBV5-1; D not certain. Trimming removed 0 bases from V and 2 bases from J, with 8 bases in between. Germline assignment: CDR1 SGHRS and CDR2 YFSETQ. This CDR3 is built from 14 residues. This CDR3 is CASSLALGNYGYTF. DNA for the CDR3: TGCGCCAGCAGCTTGGCGCTAGGCAACTATGGCTACACCTTC.

The V and J genes are TRBV6-5 and TRBJ2-1; unclear D gene. Per germline, CDR1 MNHEY and CDR2 SVGAGI. The CDR3 length is 16 residues. The germline V and J ends were trimmed by 0 bases and 8 bases, with 17 bases remaining between them. The CDR3 DNA reads as TGTGCCAGCAGTTACTCGAAGTCATCGGCAGCGTATGAGCAGTTCTTC. Translating it yields CASSYSKSSAAYEQFF.

This rearrangement joins TRBV6-6 to TRBJ2-1, with unresolved D. CDR3 length: 14 amino acids. Germline V CDR1 and CDR2: MNHNY, SVGAGI (reference sequence). V lost 0 bases, J lost 6 bases, and 9 bases lay in between. The CDR3 loop reads CASSYSRPGNEQFF. DNA of the CDR3: TGTGCCAGCAGTTACTCACGTCCAGGCAATGAGCAGTTCTTC.

The chain links TRBV6-5 to TRBJ1-2; 7 positions match TRBD1. Trimming at V came to 8 bases and at J to 7 bases, leaving 10 bases not matched to a gene. This CDR3 region has 13 residues. Germline V gives CDR1 MNHEY, CDR2 SVGAGI. CDR3 loop: CASGMNRGGGYTF. DNA for the CDR3: TGTGCCAGCGGGATGAACAGGGGAGGTGGCTACACCTTC.

This clone came up once. V usage is TRBV19 and J usage is TRBJ1-1; 9 bases align to TRBD1. From germline, CDR1 is LNHDA and CDR2 SQIVND (reference sequence). The CDR3 covers 14 residues. The V and J ends lost 7 bases and 6 bases, in that order; junction bases with no gene match: 9. DNA of the CDR3: TGTGCCAGTACCGACAGGGGGGGCAGCGCTGAAGCTTTCTTT. This translates into CASTDRGGSAEAFF.

The V and J genes are TRBV7-2 and TRBJ1-5; no definite D call. CDR1 SGHTA and CDR2 FQGNSA come from the germline V gene. The V and J ends lost 5 bases and 4 bases respectively, with 18 bases between them. The CDR3 covers 16 residues. Written as DNA, the CDR3 is TGTGCCAGCAGCCCTATCTCAGGTATTAGTAATCAGCCCCAGCATTTT. It codes for CASSPISGISNQPQHF.

The V gene is TRBV10-3, the J gene TRBJ1-6; no definite D call. V was pared by 0 bases and J by 7 bases, with 7 bases between. CDR1 is ENHRY, CDR2 SYGVKD, per germline. This CDR3 spans 14 amino acids. This chain's CDR3 is CAISESEPNSPLHF. The CDR3 nucleotides are TGTGCCATCAGTGAGTCGGAGCCCAATTCACCCCTCCACTTT.

The rearrangement joins TRBV7-2 to TRBJ1-1; no clear D gene. From germline, CDR1 is SGHTA and CDR2 FQGNSA. Between the trimmed V and J ends, which lost 5 bases and 3 bases, there was a span of 10 bases. This CDR3 comprises 13 residues. CDR3 bases: TGTGCCAGCAGCCTCGCGGGCTACACTGAAGCTTTCTTT. Amino acid sequence: CASSLAGYTEAFF.

V usage is TRBV7-9 and J usage is TRBJ1-4; D not certain. CDR1 and CDR2 (germline): SEHNR, FQNEAQ (reference sequence). The V gene lost 7 bases and the J gene lost 6 bases, with 15 bases spanning the gap. This CDR3 is built from 14 residues. The CDR3 bases are TGTGCCAGCAACGACGGCTACACAGATGAAAAACTGTTTTTT. Amino acids: CASNDGYTDEKLFF.

The V and J genes are TRBV11-2 and TRBJ2-7, with 8 bases fitting TRBD2. Germline trimming cut 0 bases from V and 5 bases from J; bases unmatched to any gene: 9. The CDR3 has 16 residues. CDR1 and CDR2 from the germline V gene are SGHAT and FQNNGV. CDR3 loop: CASSLETGGAIDEQYF. In nucleotides, the CDR3 is TGTGCCAGCAGCTTAGAAACCGGGGGGGCCATCGACGAGCAGTACTTC. Together with reference TRBV11-2 and TRBJ2-7, the CDR3 gives the full variable domain: EAGVAQSPRYKIIEKRQSVAFWCNPISGHATLYWYQQILGQGPKLLIQFQNNGVVDDSQLPKDRFSAERLKGVDSTLKIQPAKLEDSAVYLCASSLETGGAIDEQYFGPGTRLTVT.

DNA of the CDR3: TGCGCCAGCAGCCAAGTGGGCCCCACGGTCGCAGATACGCAGTATTTT. Translated: CASSQVGPTVADTQYF. The V call is TRBV4-1, the J call TRBJ2-3, with unresolved D. The CDR3 runs 16 residues. Germline CDR1 is MGHRA and CDR2 is YSYEKL. V was cut by 1 base and J by 4 bases, with 15 bases left in between.

J is TRBJ2-3 and V is TRBV4-3; 9 nucleotides match TRBD2. This CDR3 spans 16 amino acids. Germline assignment: CDR1 LGHNA and CDR2 YSLEER. Trimming at V came to 2 bases and at J to 3 bases, leaving 6 bases not matched to a gene. CDR3 region: CASSQSGLADTDTQYF. The CDR3 DNA is TGCGCCAGCAGCCAATCGGGACTAGCCGATACAGATACGCAGTATTTT.

This chain links TRBV4-2 with TRBJ2-2; 11 bases agree with TRBD2. The germline CDR1 and CDR2 sequences are LGHNA and YNFKEQ. The CDR3 has 17 residues. The junction had 2 bases not matched to a gene; V was cut back by 1 base and J by 1 base. The CDR3 bases are TGTGCCAGCAGCCAAGTCGGACTAGCGGGGAACACCGGGGAGCTGTTTTTT. It yields the protein CASSQVGLAGNTGELFF.

V and J are TRBV18 and TRBJ2-7, with a weak D call TRBD1 (6 bases). Per germline, CDR1 KGHSH and CDR2 LQKENI. CDR3 length: 14 residues. Trimming took off 3 bases at V and 3 bases at J, with 12 bases between the two ends. The CDR3 sequence is CASSPRTDVYEQYF. The DNA of the CDR3 is TGTGCCAGCTCACCGAGGACAGACGTCTACGAGCAGTACTTC.